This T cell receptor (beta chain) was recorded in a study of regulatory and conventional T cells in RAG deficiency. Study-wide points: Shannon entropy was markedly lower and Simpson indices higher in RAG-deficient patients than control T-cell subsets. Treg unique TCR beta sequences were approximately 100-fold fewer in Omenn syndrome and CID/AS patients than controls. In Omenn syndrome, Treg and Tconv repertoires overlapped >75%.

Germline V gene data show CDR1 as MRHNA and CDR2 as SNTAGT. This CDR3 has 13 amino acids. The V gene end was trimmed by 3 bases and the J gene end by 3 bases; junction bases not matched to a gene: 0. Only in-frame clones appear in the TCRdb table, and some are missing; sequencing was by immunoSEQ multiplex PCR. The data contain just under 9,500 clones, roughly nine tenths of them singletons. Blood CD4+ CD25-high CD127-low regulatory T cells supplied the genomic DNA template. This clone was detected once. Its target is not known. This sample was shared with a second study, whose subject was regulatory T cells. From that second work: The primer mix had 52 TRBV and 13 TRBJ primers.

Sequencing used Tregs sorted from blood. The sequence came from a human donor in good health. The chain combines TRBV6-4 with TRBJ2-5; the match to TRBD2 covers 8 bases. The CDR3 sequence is CASSETSEETQYF. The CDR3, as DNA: TGTGCCAGCAGTGAGACTAGCGAAGAGACCCAGTACTTC.